The TCR beta chain under discussion was sequenced for a study of blood T cell repertoires in COVID-19. Study overall: COVID-19 samples, acute and convalescent, were from the United States, Italy and Spain.

As processed by the authors: The authors estimated nucleated cell counts from reference gene primer amplification. Measured with immunoSEQ multiplex PCR; TCRdb has only the in-frame clones, and not every one. Clone size and V and J calls were adopted from that table, with D and trimming inferred from the DNA. The profile shows approximately 20,000 clones, approximately 84% of them singletons. This CDR3 spans 18 amino acids. The V and J ends lost 5 bases and 7 bases, in that order; junction bases with no gene match: 19. CDR1 and CDR2 from the germline V gene are SGHVS and FQNEAQ. The sequence was collected from a man aged 45-65 years with active COVID-19. The chain employs TRBV7-8 and TRBJ1-5; 8 bases are shared with TRBD1. The sample comprised peripheral blood. The DNA of the CDR3 is TGTGCCAGCAGCCCGTCAGGTAGCGGACAGGGAAGCAGGCAGCCCCAGCATTTT. Its protein product is CASSPSGSGQGSRQPQHF. Based on the CDR3 plus reference TRBV7-8 and TRBJ1-5, the full variable domain is GAGVSQSPRYKVAKRGQDVALRCDPISGHVSLFWYQQALGQGPEFLTYFQNEAQLDKSGLPSDRFFAERPEGSVSTLKIQRTQQEDSAVYLCASSPSGSGQGSRQPQHFGDGTRLSIL.